The clone carrying this T cell receptor beta chain was seen a single time. Its specificity is not known. This CDR3 contains 14 residues. The germline gives CDR1 MNHNY, CDR2 SVGAGI (reference sequence). With 5 bases removed from V and 3 bases from J, the gap between germline ends came to 13 bases. Healthy bone marrow donors made up the cohort. This record belongs to a study of cytomegalovirus exposure and HLA in healthy donors. 13 Jbeta primers and 60 Vbeta primers were used for the PCR. The repertoire was sequenced with immunoSEQ multiplex PCR; TCRdb's copy has only in-frame clones and lacks some. The table includes some 100,000 clones, 80% to 90% detected once. Study-level points and caveats: A few chains tied to CMV proved CMV antigen-specific in vitro. With later analysis, a missense DCLRE1C variant became linked to TCR beta V- and J-gene trimming. The number of N-insertions in an Asian-associated ancestry cluster was reportedly below the 666-donor mean in a later analysis.

The sequenced material came from PBMCs. The V call is TRBV6-6, the J call TRBJ2-5; D is perhaps TRBD1 (5 bases). This clonotype was sampled from a young woman in good health and CMV-seronegative. The CDR3 bases are TGTGCCAGCAGTGCCCGACAGACCGAAGAGACCCAGTACTTC. Encoded protein: CASSARQTEETQYF.